Listed here is a single T cell receptor (beta chain). In the authors' workflow: Amplification of reference gene primers provided the estimated nucleated cell counts. Profiling relied on immunoSEQ multiplex PCR, and the TCRdb table lists in-frame clones only, not all of them. V, J and clone size were drawn from that table, and D and trimming were deduced from the DNA. The sample includes some 270,000 clones, just under 90% of them seen just once. This specimen belongs to a study of blood T cell repertoires in COVID-19. Looking at the study overall: Specimens from acute and convalescent COVID-19 originated in the United States, Italy and Spain.

The CDR3 loop spans 15 amino acids. The V and J ends lost 0 bases and 4 bases respectively, with 10 bases between them. The germline CDR1 and CDR2 sequences are LGHNA and YNFKEQ. J is TRBJ1-3 and V is TRBV4-2, with a possible D match to TRBD1 (6 bases). This receptor was taken from a woman aged 60-70 years who had recovered from COVID-19. The sequenced sample consisted of PBMCs or T cells enriched from blood (not recorded which). The CDR3 protein is CASSQDLGHGNTIYF. The CDR3 DNA reads TGTGCCAGCAGCCAAGATCTGGGACACGGAAACACCATATATTTT.